This note documents a single T cell receptor beta chain sequence. Antigen unknown. Germline assignment: CDR1 SGHVS and CDR2 FNYEAQ. There are 16 residues in the CDR3. The V end lost 5 bases, the J end lost 2 bases, and 15 bases lay between the germline ends. The sort gate was single viable CD3+CD4+CD8-CD45RO+ cells for memory CD4+ T cells. Serostatus was set by detecting CMV pp150, pp28, p38, p52 IgG. CD4+ T cells were isolated by positive magnetic selection. TCRdb's copy holds only in-frame clones and misses some; the assay was immunoSEQ multiplex PCR. The profile shows 50,000 to 65,000 clones, 70% to 75% of them singletons. These data originate in a study of memory CD4+ T cells and cytomegalovirus serostatus. Study-level background: This sample comes from healthy Belgian adults, 9 CMV seropositive, approximately 22 seronegative. Broader study findings: Each of 55 to 80 CMV-associated TCRbeta sequences occurred in one to five individuals.

The receptor's source is an adult in good health and CMV-seropositive. The sample was memory CD4+ T cells from blood. J is TRBJ1-4 and V is TRBV7-6, with a tentative D call TRBD1 (5 bases). For the CDR3, the DNA is TGTGCCAGCAGCCCCCGGACCGGGGCCACTAATGAAAAACTGTTTTTT. It codes for CASSPRTGATNEKLFF. Complete variable domain (other parts from reference TRBV7-6 and TRBJ1-4): GAGVSQSPRYKVTKRGQDVALRCDPISGHVSLYWYRQALGQGPEFLTYFNYEAQQDKSGLPNDRFSAERPEGSISTLTIQRTEQRDSAMYRCASSPRTGATNEKLFFGSGTQLSVL.